Below, 19 T cell receptor beta chains from the same sample are listed, as sequenced in a study of T cells in localized non-small cell lung cancer. Only in-frame clones appear in the TCRdb table, and some are missing; sequencing was by immunoSEQ multiplex PCR. In the table there are 30,000 or so clones, roughly 90% of which are singletons. The sequencing used peripheral blood, collected before any cancer treatment. These receptors all stem from a female donor at least 60 years old with stage I lung adenocarcinoma.

The V gene is TRBV5-1, the J gene TRBJ1-5, with D perhaps TRBD1 (6 bases). The CDR3 is 13 residues long. The V end lost 0 bases, the J end lost 6 bases, and 7 bases lay between the germline ends. CDR1 SGHRS and CDR2 YFSETQ come from the germline V gene. The CDR3 DNA sequence: TGCGCCAGCAGCTTGGAAGGGGGTCAGCCCCAGCATTTT. Translated, it gives CASSLEGGQPQHF.

The chain uses TRBV11-3 and TRBJ1-1; D might be TRBD1 (5 bases). Trimming cost V 0 bases and J 6 bases, with 14 bases left between them. CDR1 and CDR2 from the germline V gene are SGHNT and YENEEA. The CDR3 spans 15 residues. In DNA, the CDR3 is TGTGCCAGCAGCTTAGAGGGAAGGACCAGGGCTGAAGCTTTCTTT. Protein product: CASSLEGRTRAEAFF.

V gene TRBV5-1 combines with J gene TRBJ2-3, with 7 bases lining up with TRBD1. The CDR3 consists of 18 residues. The J segment lost 6 bases and the V segment lost 1 base, leaving 17 bases of the junction unmatched. Germline V gene data show CDR1 as SGHRS and CDR2 as YFSETQ. This CDR3 reads CASSLPRSSGQFGDTQYF. The CDR3 nucleotides read TGCGCCAGCAGCTTGCCCCGCTCATCGGGACAGTTCGGGGATACGCAGTATTTT.

The chain uses TRBV13 and TRBJ2-5, with 11 bases identical to TRBD2. CDR1 is PRHDT and CDR2 is FYEKMQ in the germline V gene (reference sequence). The CDR3 is 15 residues long. V lost 6 bases and J lost 4; bases outside the gene matches: 7. The CDR3 DNA reads as TGTGCCAGCAGGCGTAGCGGGGGGGCCTTAGAGACCCAGTACTTC. As protein: CASRRSGGALETQYF.

This clone was observed once. The chain links TRBV27 to TRBJ2-3; 14 positions match TRBD2. CDR3 length: 16 amino acids. CDR1 is MNHEY, CDR2 SMNVEV, per germline (reference sequence). V trimming: 6 bases; J trimming: 6 bases; junction bases outside the gene matches: 8. The CDR3: CASRLEGLAGVDTQYF. The CDR3 coding sequence is TGTGCCAGCAGATTAGAGGGACTAGCGGGGGTTGATACGCAGTATTTT.

This chain links TRBV7-2 with TRBJ1-2; 7 bases match TRBD1. Germline V gene sequence: CDR1 SGHTA, CDR2 FQGNSA. Trimming removed 5 bases from V and 8 bases from J; junction bases left unmatched: 14. CDR3 size: 15 residues. The CDR3 DNA reads TGTGCCAGCAGCCATAGCGGGACAGTTATAACAGGCTACACCTTC. Its translation is CASSHSGTVITGYTF. Using reference TRBV7-2 and TRBJ1-2 for the parts outside the CDR3, the full variable domain is GAGVSQSPSNKVTEKGKDVELRCDPISGHTALYWYRQSLGQGLEFLIYFQGNSAPDKSGLPSDRFSAERTGGSVSTLTIQRTQQEDSAVYLCASSHSGTVITGYTFGSGTRLTVV.

A few counts support this clone. The chain recombines TRBV5-6 with TRBJ1-2; perhaps TRBD1 as D (5 bases). Between the trimmed V and J ends, which lost 0 bases and 2 bases, there was a span of 14 bases. The CDR3 extends over 16 amino acids. The germline CDR1 and CDR2 sequences are SGHDT and YYEEEE. The CDR3 sequence: CASSLGGSGINYGYTF. The CDR3 coding sequence is TGTGCCAGCAGCTTGGGGGGCTCCGGGATCAACTATGGCTACACCTTC. The full variable domain, rest sourced from reference TRBV5-6 and TRBJ1-2, is DAGVTQSPTHLIKTRGQQVTLRCSPKSGHDTVSWYQQALGQGPQFIFQYYEEEERQRGNFPDRFSGHQFPNYSSELNVNALLLGDSALYLCASSLGGSGINYGYTFGSGTRLTVV.

The chain links TRBV11-3 to TRBJ2-2; D remains ambiguous. The V gene lost 5 bases and the J gene lost 3 bases, with 7 bases spanning the gap. CDR1 is SGHNT, CDR2 YENEEA, per germline. This CDR3 spans 13 amino acids. CDR3 in amino acids: CASSLGYTGELFF. The DNA for the CDR3 is TGTGCCAGCAGCCTTGGGTACACCGGGGAGCTGTTTTTT.

The V gene is TRBV2, the J gene TRBJ1-6; D is perhaps TRBD1 (5 bases). The CDR3 loop spans 16 amino acids. Germline values: CDR1 SNHLY, CDR2 FYNNEI. The germline V and J ends were trimmed by 8 bases and 0 bases, with 14 bases remaining between them. Here the CDR3 reads CASFTTAYSYNSPLHF. The CDR3 DNA reads as TGTGCCAGCTTCACGACAGCCTACTCCTATAATTCACCCCTCCACTTT.

CDR3 in DNA: TGTGCCAGCAGCAAGGTCCGGGACAGGGGGATATACACCTACAATGAGCAGTTCTTC. Its protein is CASSKVRDRGIYTYNEQFF. The V and J genes are TRBV21-1 and TRBJ2-1; the table's D call of TRBD1 was not tested on the DNA. TRBV21-1 corresponds to a pseudogene. The CDR3 has 19 residues.

In this sample, this clone turned up a few times. The chain is built from TRBV5-1 and TRBJ2-5, with D perhaps TRBD1 (6 bases). The germline V gene encodes CDR1 SGHRS and CDR2 YFSETQ. Trimming removed 5 bases at V and 4 bases at J, with 12 bases between. CDR3 length equals 13 residues. The chain's CDR3 is CASRYGTPETQYF. The CDR3 DNA reads TGCGCCAGCAGATACGGGACACCAGAGACCCAGTACTTC.

The J gene is TRBJ2-2, the V gene TRBV25-1; no clear D gene. The germline CDR1 and CDR2 sequences are MGHDK and SYGVNS. The V end lost 2 bases, the J end lost 4 bases, and 8 bases lay between the germline ends. The CDR3 is 14 amino acids. For the CDR3, the DNA is TGTGCCAGCAGTGAAAGGGAATCCACCGGGGAGCTGTTTTTT. Its protein is CASSERESTGELFF.

DNA for the CDR3: TGTGCCACCCAACAGGGGGCCAGGGAAGCTTTCTTT. This codes for CATQQGAREAFF. The J gene is TRBJ1-1, the V gene TRBV28; 9 bases are a match to TRBD1. CDR3 length: 12 amino acids. The trim removed 10 bases at V and 8 bases at J, leaving 8 bases unmatched. CDR1 and CDR2 (germline): MDHEN, SYDVKM.

This chain joins TRBV5-6 and TRBJ1-6; 7 nucleotides line up with TRBD1. V gave up 7 bases and J gave up 11 bases; unmatched junction bases: 12. The V gene's germline CDR1 is SGHDT and CDR2 YYEEEE. This CDR3 contains 14 residues. The CDR3 loop reads CASRDWGQRAPLHF. CDR3 nucleotides: TGTGCCAGCCGCGATTGGGGACAGCGCGCACCCCTCCACTTT.

The V and J genes are TRBV5-5 and TRBJ2-3; D is unresolved. V dropped 3 bases and J dropped 4 bases, with 6 bases sitting between them. From germline, CDR1 is SGHKS and CDR2 YYEKEE (reference sequence). This CDR3 has 12 residues. CDR3 sequence reads: CASSSGADTQYF. The CDR3 nucleotides are TGTGCCAGCAGCTCGGGCGCAGATACGCAGTATTTT. Complete variable domain (other parts from reference TRBV5-5 and TRBJ2-3): DAGVTQSPTHLIKTRGQQVTLRCSPISGHKSVSWYQQVLGQGPQFIFQYYEKEERGRGNFPDRFSARQFPNYSSELNVNALLLGDSALYLCASSSGADTQYFGPGTRLTVL.

The J gene is TRBJ2-3, the V gene TRBV19; 9 bases are a match to TRBD1. The CDR3 sequence is 17 residues long. The germline V gene encodes CDR1 LNHDA and CDR2 SQIVND (reference sequence). The J segment lost 2 bases and the V segment lost 5 bases, leaving 11 bases of the junction unmatched. The CDR3 DNA is TGTGCCAGTAGTTCACTTCCGGGACAGGGCTACACAGATACGCAGTATTTT. It translates to CASSSLPGQGYTDTQYF.

The V call is TRBV4-3, the J call TRBJ2-7; 7 bases map to TRBD1. Germline assignment: CDR1 LGHNA and CDR2 YSLEER. The ends lost 0 bases at V and 2 bases at J; junction bases unmatched: 7. The CDR3 sequence is 16 residues long. The DNA for the CDR3 is TGCGCCAGCAGCCAAGATGTAACCGGGACAGCCTACGAGCAGTACTTC. Amino acid sequence: CASSQDVTGTAYEQYF.

This clone was counted once. The rearrangement joins TRBV6-5 to TRBJ1-2; tentatively, D is TRBD1 (6 bases). Per germline, CDR1 MNHEY and CDR2 SVGAGI. V lost 6 bases and J lost 2, with 13 bases in between. This CDR3 spans 14 amino acids. CDR3 loop: CASRQGVGNYGYTF. In DNA form, the CDR3 reads TGTGCCAGCAGACAGGGTGTTGGCAACTATGGCTACACCTTC.

This clone came up a few times. The rearrangement uses TRBV28 and TRBJ1-5; no clear D gene. Germline V CDR1 and CDR2: MDHEN, SYDVKM. Trimming removed 5 bases at V and 6 bases at J, with 17 bases between. The CDR3 has 15 amino acids. The CDR3 DNA reads as TGTGCCAGCAGTCCCTTAGGTGGGAGTGGTCAGCCCCAGCATTTT. It specifies CASSPLGGSGQPQHF.